What follows is one T cell receptor beta chain and its context. The TCR beta repertoire was assessed by survey-level immunoSEQ sequencing. Clones were sequenced by immunoSEQ multiplex PCR, and TCRdb holds only the in-frame ones, with some missing. The table includes around 49,000 clones, 93% detected once. The TCR originated in a man aged 40-49 years with rheumatoid arthritis. Sequencing input: PBMCs.

The CDR3 sequence is CASSPDLRDSPLHF. The CDR3 region has the DNA TGCGCCAGCAGCCCGGACCTTAGGGATTCACCCCTCCACTTT. The J gene is TRBJ1-6, the V gene TRBV5-1, with D uncertain. V was clipped by 4 bases and J by 8 bases, with 13 bases between them. The germline gives CDR1 SGHRS, CDR2 YFSETQ. The CDR3 runs 14 residues.